This T cell receptor beta chain was recovered during a study of cytomegalovirus exposure and HLA in healthy donors. Germline assignment: CDR1 MNHNS and CDR2 SASEGT. With 5 bases removed from V and 0 bases from J, the gap between germline ends came to 8 bases. The CDR3 has 13 amino acids. The PCR ran on 60 Vbeta and 13 Jbeta primers. Method: immunoSEQ multiplex PCR; TCRdb's copy keeps in-frame clones and lacks some. The table lists fewer than 85,000 clones, around 79% of them singletons. The J gene is TRBJ2-7, the V gene TRBV6-1; no clear D gene. This TCR was sampled from a male donor in good health and CMV-seropositive. Sequences were obtained from PBMCs. CDR3 residues: CASSIRDSYEQYF. CDR3 bases: TGTGCCAGCAGTATACGAGACTCCTACGAGCAGTACTTC.